Each of the 8 T cell receptor beta chains below was sequenced from the same sample in a study of monozygotic twins with cystic fibrosis. Produced via immunoSEQ multiplex PCR; TCRdb's table is partial and in-frame only. The table has 15,000 or so clones, nearly 99% seen once. Input material: blood. These receptors were collected from a girl aged 2-15 years with cystic fibrosis.

The J gene is TRBJ1-1, the V gene TRBV19, with D possibly TRBD1 on 6 matching bases. Trimming pared 4 bases from V and 2 bases from J, leaving 14 bases between. The germline V gene encodes CDR1 LNHDA and CDR2 SQIVND (reference sequence). The CDR3 is 15 amino acids. The CDR3 nucleotides read TGTGCCAGTAGTAAGGGGGGGGTTGGAAACACTGAAGCTTTCTTT. Its translation is CASSKGGVGNTEAFF. The variable domain in full, completed from reference TRBV19 and TRBJ1-1, reads DGGITQSPKYLFRKEGQNVTLSCEQNLNHDAMYWYRQDPGQGLRLIYYSQIVNDFQKGDIAEGYSVSREKKESFPLTVTSAQKNPTAFYLCASSKGGVGNTEAFFGQGTRLTVV.

The chain links TRBV11-2 to TRBJ1-5; D gene unclear. The CDR3 runs 16 residues. The germline V and J ends were trimmed by 0 bases and 3 bases, with 12 bases remaining between them. CDR1 SGHAT and CDR2 FQNNGV come from the germline V gene. The CDR3 DNA sequence: TGTGCCAGCAGCTTAGAAACCGGACTCCCCAATCAGCCCCAGCATTTT. This translates into CASSLETGLPNQPQHF. Full variable domain (rest looked up from reference TRBV11-2 and TRBJ1-5): EAGVAQSPRYKIIEKRQSVAFWCNPISGHATLYWYQQILGQGPKLLIQFQNNGVVDDSQLPKDRFSAERLKGVDSTLKIQPAKLEDSAVYLCASSLETGLPNQPQHFGDGTRLSIL.

The rearrangement links TRBV29-1 to TRBJ1-1, with a weak D call TRBD1 (6 bases). V was shortened by 6 bases and J by 0 bases, with 23 bases between the two germline ends. This CDR3 is 17 amino acids long. Germline loops: CDR1 SQVTM, CDR2 ANQGSEA. The CDR3 DNA reads as TGCAGCGTGTTTTTGGTGGGGGGCACCGTCATGAACACTGAAGCTTTCTTT. This encodes CSVFLVGGTVMNTEAFF.

The genes are TRBV19 and TRBJ1-1; 9 nucleotides line up with TRBD1. This CDR3 region has 17 residues. CDR1 LNHDA and CDR2 SQIVND come from the germline V gene (reference sequence). Trimming at V came to 7 bases and at J to 1 base, leaving 13 bases not matched to a gene. The CDR3 sequence: CASTLRGTGLSNTEAFF. Here the CDR3 DNA reads TGTGCCAGTACCCTAAGGGGGACAGGGCTTTCGAACACTGAAGCTTTCTTT. The variable domain in full, completed from reference TRBV19 and TRBJ1-1, reads DGGITQSPKYLFRKEGQNVTLSCEQNLNHDAMYWYRQDPGQGLRLIYYSQIVNDFQKGDIAEGYSVSREKKESFPLTVTSAQKNPTAFYLCASTLRGTGLSNTEAFFGQGTRLTVV.

The chain couples TRBV19 to TRBJ1-5; D is unclear. Germline CDR1 is LNHDA and CDR2 is SQIVND (reference sequence). V was cut by 5 bases and J by 1 base, with 15 bases left in between. The length of the CDR3 is 16 residues. The CDR3 spells CASSAYGVASNQPQHF. The DNA for the CDR3 is TGTGCCAGTAGTGCCTACGGGGTTGCGAGCAATCAGCCCCAGCATTTT.

The rearrangement joins TRBV29-1 to TRBJ2-5; possibly TRBD1 for D (6 bases). Trimming stripped 4 bases from V and 1 base from J, with 10 bases between. This CDR3 spans 13 amino acids. The germline gives CDR1 SQVTM, CDR2 ANQGSEA. CDR3 residues: CSVAEDSQETQYF. DNA for the CDR3: TGCAGCGTTGCAGAGGACAGCCAAGAGACCCAGTACTTC. Drawing the rest from reference TRBV29-1 and TRBJ2-5, the complete variable domain is SAVISQKPSRDICQRGTSLTIQCQVDSQVTMMFWYRQQPGQSLTLIATANQGSEATYESGFVIDKFPISRPNLTFSTLTVSNMSPEDSSIYLCSVAEDSQETQYFGPGTRLLVL.

The chain has TRBV27 and TRBJ1-5, with TRBD1 matching 8 bases. Per the germline V gene, CDR1 is MNHEY and CDR2 is SMNVEV (reference sequence). This CDR3 comprises 15 residues. After removal of 2 bases from V and 6 bases from J, the junction contained 6 bases not matched to a gene. The CDR3 sequence is CASSLRWTGSQPQHF. CDR3 in DNA: TGTGCCAGCAGTTTAAGGTGGACAGGGAGTCAGCCCCAGCATTTT.

The V gene is TRBV5-6, the J gene TRBJ1-5; the D gene is possibly TRBD1 (5 bases). The CDR3 contains 17 residues. V shed 0 bases and J shed 2 bases, with 15 bases lying between them. Germline-derived CDR1 and CDR2 are SGHDT and YYEEEE. The CDR3 loop reads CASSLAGGLGGNQPQHF. Written as DNA, the CDR3 is TGTGCCAGCAGCTTGGCCGGAGGGCTGGGGGGCAATCAGCCCCAGCATTTT.